This T cell receptor beta chain comes out of a study of blood T cells in healthy people across ages. Germline assignment: CDR1 SQVTM and CDR2 ANQGSEA. The CDR3 covers 14 residues. Together with a sample-barcoded 5' primer, a J-beta primer mix was included in a second PCR lasting roughly 6 to 12 cycles. Each CDR3 protein is one row after TCRdb ran MiXCR on the 5' RACE reads. Here the sample spans approximately 900,000 distinct CDR3 sequences, roughly 28% being singletons. The data also belong to a second study, concerning T cells of mothers and their children.

The gene calls are TRBV29-1 and TRBJ2-5; 7 nucleotides line up with TRBD2. The J call is doubtful: the DNA matches TRBJ2-7 better. The sample was blood. This clonotype was sampled from a woman in her 40s in good health. The CDR3 loop reads CSVEWGGRGYEQYF. The DNA of the CDR3 is TGCAGCGTTGAGTGGGGCGGGAGAGGCTACGAGCAGTACTTC.